The rows below give T cell receptor beta chains drawn from one sample of a study of beta chain features in type 1 diabetes. Clones were sequenced by immunoSEQ multiplex PCR, and TCRdb holds only the in-frame ones, with some missing. The sample consists of about 230,000 clones, over 7.5% of them appearing once. Specimen: naive CD4+ T cells from blood. The receptor source for this set is a woman aged 18-30 years in good health. The CDR3 runs from the conserved cysteine through the conserved F or W. The order of the fields is J gene, clone size, D gene, V gene, CDR3 DNA, CDR3 protein. The D gene is left open where the match is weak. Clone size is shown for a subset of rows, as once, few, many or a class of expanded clone.

>TRBJ1-2|NA|TRBD1|TRBV30
TGTGCCTGGAGCGGAGGGGGCGGCTACACCTTC
CAWSGGGGYTF
>TRBJ2-7|few|NA|TRBV9
TGTGCCAGCAGCCTTGGCCCCACCTACGAGCAGTACTTC
CASSLGPTYEQYF
>TRBJ1-1|few|TRBD1|TRBV15
TGTGCCACCAGCAGAGTGGGACAGGGGGCTTTCTTT
CATSRVGQGAFF
>TRBJ1-1|few|NA|TRBV7-8
TGTGCCAGCGTCGGGGTAACTGAAGCTTTCTTT
CASVGVTEAFF
>TRBJ2-3|few|TRBD2|TRBV15
TGTGCCACCAGCAGAGGGACTAGCCCTAGCACAGATACGCAGTATTTT
CATSRGTSPSTDTQYF
>TRBJ1-2|NA|NA|TRBV30
TGTGCCTGGGGCACGAGACACGACATTCTCTATGGCTACACCTTC
CAWGTRHDILYGYTF
>TRBJ2-1|NA|NA|TRBV19
TGTGCCAGTAGTATAGGCACAGGGGGGGCCTACAATGAGCAGTTCTTC
CASSIGTGGAYNEQFF
>TRBJ2-1|few|NA|TRBV29-1
TGCAGCCCCCGGTACTACAATGAGCAGTTCTTC
CSPRYYNEQFF
>TRBJ2-2|NA|TRBD2|TRBV9
TGTGCCAGCAGCGCAGTGGGGGGCGGGGGGCCTGTCGGGGAGCTGTTTTTT
CASSAVGGGGPVGELFF
>TRBJ2-7|NA|TRBD2|TRBV27
TGTGCCAGCAGTTTCGGACTAGGTCTGGACGAGCAGTACTTC
CASSFGLGLDEQYF
>TRBJ1-6|few|TRBD1|TRBV5-1
TGCGCCAGCAGGCGGGACAGGGTAAATTCACCCCTCCACTTT
CASRRDRVNSPLHF
>TRBJ1-6|NA|NA|TRBV18
TGTGCCAGCTCCCAGGGTTTGGATTCACCCCTCCACTTT
CASSQGLDSPLHF